This TCR beta chain was profiled in a study of spatial heterogeneity in lung cancer. Sample time point: sample taken at primary tumor resection. The sequenced material consisted of unsorted whole RNA from tumor, nontumor lung or frozen PBMC. A unique molecular identifier was carried by every single TCR cDNA molecule. TCRdb re-called the 5' RACE reads through MiXCR, storing one row per CDR3 protein. The sample has roughly 80,000 distinct CDR3 sequences, roughly an eighth seen once. This CDR3 has 17 amino acids. J was trimmed by 2 bases and V by 8 bases; bases with no gene match: 12. This chain connects TRBV12-3 or TRBV12-4 to TRBJ1-4, with 9 bases that match TRBD1. This material consisted of PBMCs, taken at surgery. This clonotype originated in a male donor with early-stage non-small cell lung cancer. The CDR3 nucleotides read TGTGCCAGCGGGACCGGGGGACAGGGTGTCACTAATGAAAAACTGTTTTTT. It specifies CASGTGGQGVTNEKLFF.